This T cell receptor (beta chain) stems from a study of cytomegalovirus exposure and HLA in healthy donors. Overall study: An early data release held tens of millions of unique TCRs from HLA-typed donors.

Study-wide points: Available immune exposure information was restricted to CMV serostatus only. Sequencing artifact likely explains a cluster of highly shared sequence variants. The classifier reportedly diagnosed cytomegalovirus status with high specificity and sensitivity.

The PCR was carried out with 60 Vbeta primers and 13 Jbeta primers. The table came from immunoSEQ multiplex PCR; TCRdb's copy has only in-frame clones and leaves some out. The sample contains 170,000 or so clones, 80% of which appear only once. This CDR3 is built from 15 residues. Germline lookup yields CDR1 SEHNR and CDR2 FQNEAQ (reference sequence). V was pared by 4 bases and J by 4 bases, with 9 bases of the junction left unmatched. About this clone itself: Antigen unknown.

The sequence was collected from a man aged 30 to 39 in good health and CMV-seropositive. The source material was PBMCs. The chain employs TRBV7-9 and TRBJ1-2; 7 positions agree with TRBD1. This CDR3 reads CASSWGKGQSYGYTF. CDR3 sequence (DNA): TGTGCCAGCAGCTGGGGAAAGGGACAGTCCTATGGCTACACCTTC.